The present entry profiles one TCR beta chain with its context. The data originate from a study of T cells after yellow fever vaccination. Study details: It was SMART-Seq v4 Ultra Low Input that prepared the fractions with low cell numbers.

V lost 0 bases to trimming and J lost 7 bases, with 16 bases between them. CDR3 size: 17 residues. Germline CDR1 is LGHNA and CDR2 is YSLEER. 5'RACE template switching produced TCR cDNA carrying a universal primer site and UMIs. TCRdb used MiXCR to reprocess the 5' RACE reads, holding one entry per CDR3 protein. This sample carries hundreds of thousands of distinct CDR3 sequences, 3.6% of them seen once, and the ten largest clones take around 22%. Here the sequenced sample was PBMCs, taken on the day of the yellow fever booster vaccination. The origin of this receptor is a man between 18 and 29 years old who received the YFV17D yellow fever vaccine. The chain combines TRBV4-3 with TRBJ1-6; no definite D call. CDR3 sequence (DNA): TGCGCCAGCAGCCAAGATCTGAGGTTGGGATTCAATTCACCCCTCCACTTT. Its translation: CASSQDLRLGFNSPLHF.